This T cell receptor (beta chain) derives from a study of human CD4 T cells and Enterobacteriaceae (dated by TCRdb to about 2020). The investigation overall reported the following: Ex vivo, broadly cross-reactive clonotypes appeared more expanded than specific ones, with about 55% of the 19 and about three fifths of the roughly 30 in the top 5%. Reactivity of ex vivo clonotypes was inferred only by matching nucleotide sequences to CFSE-low cultures from the same donors.

The germline V gene provides CDR1 MGHRA and CDR2 YSYEKL. The CDR3 has 15 amino acids, counting the end cysteine and phenylalanine. Only the CDR3 part of the read is kept: 45 bases, read in frame from the first base. Germline trimming amounts to 1 base on V and 5 bases on J, with 4 as the count of junction bases outside the gene matches. For this clone: Its target antigen remains unknown. There are no base qualities to consult, and no much larger clone falls within one base.

Deep-level sequencing, with a detection sensitivity of one cell in 200,000, was applied to the ex vivo total memory CD4+ samples. Genomic DNA was extracted from cell pellets with the QIAamp DNA Micro Kit, and its quantity and purity were checked by spectrophotometry. TCR Vbeta CDR3 regions were amplified with the immunoSEQ multiplex PCR assay. Sequencing of amplicons was performed on the Illumina HiSeq platform. Each retrieved sequence was 87 nucleotides long and included the CDR3 region. As for how the authors treated the data: Each unique productive TCR Vbeta nucleotide sequence counted as a clonotype and was quantified by productive template frequency from ImmunoSEQ Analyzer V3.0. Expanded clonotypes were defined by a threshold at the top 5th percentile of each frequency-ranked repertoire. The R package fossil was used to compute repertoire overlap as Chao-Jaccard, and the R package MASS was used to visualize the overlap by nonmetric multidimensional scaling. In its TCRdb copy, this immuneACCESS table keeps in-frame sequences only and misses some clones. Where compared with another copy, unresolved V genes explain less than half of these, and the others have no known cause. The V and J calls and clone size were taken over from that table, and D and trimming were inferred from the DNA. This sample holds some 30,000 clones; 82% were observed only once. About 1.5% of the sample belongs to the ten largest clones.

Memory CD4+ T cells, defined as all CD4+ cells except CD45RA+CCR7+CD95- naive cells, were FACS-sorted on a FACSAria III to over 95% purity. Blood from healthy donors came from blood donation centers in Switzerland. Positive selection with CD4 and CD14 magnetic microbeads was used to enrich total CD4+ T cells and monocytes. CD8+, CD14+, CD16+, CD56+, CD19+ and CD25-bright cells were excluded before sorting. In a couple of blood donors, total memory CD4+ T cells were sequenced directly ex vivo to assess in vivo expansion of bacteria-reactive clonotypes. Peripheral blood mononuclear cells were isolated from donor blood using Ficoll-Paque Plus.

The TCR sequence derives from a human donor in good health. This chain joins TRBV4-1 to TRBJ2-2, with 7 central nucleotides matching TRBD2. Material for sequencing was memory CD4+ T cells from blood. The sample's cell subset or site, from its label and the paper: total memory CD4 T cells sorted directly ex vivo, unstimulated. The DNA reads as follows: TGCGCCAGCAGCCAAGGTGACGGGAGGACCGGGGAGCTGTTTTTT. The translation is CASSQGDGRTGELFF.